This note documents a single T cell receptor (beta chain) sequence. What it binds is unknown. CDR3 length: 16 amino acids. Per germline, CDR1 MNHNS and CDR2 SASEGT. V was pared by 7 bases and J by 3 bases, with 7 bases of the junction left unmatched. From the RT-PCR reads, TCRdb called clonotypes with MiXCR, one entry per CDR3 protein. Here the sample spans about 650,000 distinct CDR3 sequences, roughly 14% being singletons. This record belongs to a study of response to subunit inactivated influenza vaccine. Study-wide results and limits: Every seasonal influenza vaccination brings in few new T cells, the authors suggested.

The receptor was isolated from a man aged 45-65 years who received an inactivated influenza vaccine. Here the sequenced sample was PBMCs from blood, taken roughly 12 days after vaccination. The J gene is TRBJ2-2, the V gene TRBV6-1; the match to TRBD1 covers 11 bases. CDR3 DNA sequence: TGTGCCAGCACTACGGACAGGGGGCGGGACACCGGGGAGCTGTTTTTT. This translates into CASTTDRGRDTGELFF.